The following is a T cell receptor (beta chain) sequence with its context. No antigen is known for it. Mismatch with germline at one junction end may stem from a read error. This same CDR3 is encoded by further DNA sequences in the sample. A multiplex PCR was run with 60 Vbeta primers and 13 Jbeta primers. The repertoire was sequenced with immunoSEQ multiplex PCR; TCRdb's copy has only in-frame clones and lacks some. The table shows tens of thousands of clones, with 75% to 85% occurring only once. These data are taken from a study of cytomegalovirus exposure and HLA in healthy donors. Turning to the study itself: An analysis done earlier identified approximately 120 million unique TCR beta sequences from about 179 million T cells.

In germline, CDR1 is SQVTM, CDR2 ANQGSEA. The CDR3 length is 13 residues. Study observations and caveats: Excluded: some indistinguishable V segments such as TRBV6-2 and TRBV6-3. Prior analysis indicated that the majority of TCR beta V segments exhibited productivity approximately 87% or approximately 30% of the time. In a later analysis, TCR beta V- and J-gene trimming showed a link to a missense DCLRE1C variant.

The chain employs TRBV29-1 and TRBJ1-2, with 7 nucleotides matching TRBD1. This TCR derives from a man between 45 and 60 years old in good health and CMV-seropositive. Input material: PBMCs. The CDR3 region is CSVEEEGANGYTF. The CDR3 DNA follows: TGCAGCGTTGAGGAGGAGGGGGCGAATGGCTACACCTTT.